A single sample is the source of the 22 T cell receptor beta chains below, sequenced in a study of shared clonotypes between healthy human individuals. Assay used: immunoSEQ multiplex PCR; TCRdb lists only in-frame clones, some missing. The sample lists about 2.3 million clones; 92% were seen once. The sequenced sample consisted of naive CD4+ T cells from PBMCs. Subset in this sample: CD45RA+ positively selected. These receptors all stem from a man younger than 35 in good health. Some clones in this sample may be carry-over from other donors' samples.

The chain carries TRBV20-1 and TRBJ2-5; D unresolved. The CDR3 sequence is 10 residues long. Germline-derived CDR1 and CDR2 are DFQATT and SNEGSKA (reference sequence). The V end lost 3 bases, the J end lost 8 bases, and 7 bases lay between the germline ends. CDR3 sequence reads: CSASGYTQYF. The DNA of the CDR3 is TGCAGTGCTAGCGGTTACACCCAGTACTTC.

The chain's CDR3 is CASSLSWGRGATNEKLFF. The CDR3 DNA sequence: TGTGCCAGCAGTCTTTCATGGGGGAGGGGTGCAACTAATGAAAAACTGTTTTTT. The J gene is TRBJ1-4, the V gene TRBV28; tentative D call: TRBD1 (5 bases). This CDR3 is built from 18 residues. Between the trimmed V and J ends, which lost 5 bases and 0 bases, there was a span of 19 bases. Germline-derived CDR1 and CDR2 are MDHEN and SYDVKM.

The chain combines TRBV11-2 with TRBJ2-2; unclear D gene. Trimming took 5 bases from V and 0 from J, leaving 4 bases between them. Germline loops: CDR1 SGHAT, CDR2 FQNNGV. The CDR3 runs to 13 residues. CDR3 in DNA: TGTGCCAGCAGCGCGTCGAACACCGGGGAGCTGTTTTTT. This codes for CASSASNTGELFF. Looking up the rest from reference TRBV11-2 and TRBJ2-2 gives the full variable domain: EAGVAQSPRYKIIEKRQSVAFWCNPISGHATLYWYQQILGQGPKLLIQFQNNGVVDDSQLPKDRFSAERLKGVDSTLKIQPAKLEDSAVYLCASSASNTGELFFGEGSRLTVL.

The chain couples TRBV28 to TRBJ1-1; D is ambiguous. V was cut by 6 bases and J by 3 bases, with 14 bases left in between. The CDR3 extends over 14 amino acids. Germline CDR1 is MDHEN and CDR2 is SYDVKM. The CDR3 DNA is TGTGCCAGCAGCAATGTGGACGGAGACACTGAAGCTTTCTTT. Translation: CASSNVDGDTEAFF.

The chain is built from TRBV14 and TRBJ2-1; 15 positions agree with TRBD2. With 3 bases clipped from V and 10 bases from J, the junction kept 7 bases outside the gene matches. The CDR3 is 16 residues long. Looked up from germline, CDR1 is SGHDN and CDR2 is FVKESK. This CDR3 is CASSQKGLAGGQEQFF. The CDR3 coding sequence is TGTGCCAGCAGCCAGAAAGGACTAGCGGGAGGGCAAGAGCAGTTCTTC.

Notes on this clone: The sample carries other DNA sequences with the same CDR3. The chain uses TRBV5-1 and TRBJ2-6; a possible D gene is TRBD2 (5 bases). With 0 bases removed from V and 3 bases from J, the gap between germline ends came to 7 bases. The V gene's germline CDR1 is SGHRS and CDR2 YFSETQ. The CDR3 is 15 residues long. This chain's CDR3 is CASSLGGYGANVLTF. The CDR3 DNA reads TGCGCCAGCAGCTTGGGAGGGTATGGGGCCAACGTCCTGACTTTC.

V gene TRBV11-2 combines with J gene TRBJ2-2; D might be TRBD2 (6 bases). From germline, CDR1 is SGHAT and CDR2 FQNNGV. Trimming took off 1 base at V and 1 base at J, with 13 bases between the two ends. The CDR3 length is 17 residues. CDR3 DNA: TGTGCCAGCAGCTTAGTCGGCATAGCGGTGAACACCGGGGAGCTGTTTTTT. Translated, it gives CASSLVGIAVNTGELFF.

About this clone: This sample also contains other DNA sequences that code for the same CDR3. The rearrangement joins TRBV5-4 to TRBJ1-1, with TRBD1 matching 7 bases. V lost 4 bases and J lost 3; bases outside the gene matches: 3. This CDR3 comprises 13 residues. The germline gives CDR1 SGHNT, CDR2 YYREEE (reference sequence). The CDR3 nucleotides are TGTGCCAGCAGCCTTACAGGGGACACTGAAGCTTTCTTT. Residues: CASSLTGDTEAFF.

The chain employs TRBV28 and TRBJ2-1; D not certain. The CDR3 has 12 amino acids. The V end lost 3 bases, the J end lost 7 bases, and 7 bases lay between the germline ends. Looked up from germline, CDR1 is MDHEN and CDR2 is SYDVKM. The CDR3 loop is CASSFLGNEQFF. In DNA, the CDR3 is TGTGCCAGCAGTTTTCTGGGGAATGAGCAGTTCTTC.

The chain employs TRBV7-2 and TRBJ2-1, with 8 bases that match TRBD1. J gave up 9 bases and V 4 bases, and 5 bases lay outside the gene matches. The CDR3 totals 13 residues. CDR1 is SGHTA, CDR2 FQGNSA, per germline. CDR3 DNA: TGTGCCAGCAGCTCAGACAGGGGCAGTGAGCAGTTCTTC. Protein sequence: CASSSDRGSEQFF.

The rearrangement uses TRBV18 and TRBJ1-1, with 7 bases fitting TRBD1. Germline-derived CDR1 and CDR2 are KGHSH and LQKENI. The CDR3 sequence is 15 residues long. Trimming took 6 bases from V and 5 from J; bases not matched to a gene: 12. The DNA for the CDR3 is TGTGCCAGCTCGTGGGGGCAGGGGGAAGGAACTGAAGCTTTCTTT. It translates to CASSWGQGEGTEAFF.

Comments on this clone: The same CDR3 arises from other DNA sequences in this sample as well. The rearrangement uses TRBV6-6 and TRBJ2-7; possibly TRBD2 for D (6 bases). This CDR3 is built from 13 residues. V was shortened by 6 bases and J by 11 bases, with 20 bases between the two germline ends. From germline, CDR1 is MNHNY and CDR2 SVGAGI (reference sequence). Here the CDR3 DNA reads TGTGCCAGCAGACCCGATAAGGGACTCTTTGAGTACTTC. Translated, it gives CASRPDKGLFEYF.

V usage is TRBV28 and J usage is TRBJ1-2; D gene unclear. The germline V gene has CDR1 MDHEN and CDR2 SYDVKM. This CDR3 region has 12 residues. The V end lost 5 bases, the J end lost 2 bases, and 6 bases lay between the germline ends. The CDR3 nucleotides are TGTGCCAGCAGTAACCCCAACTATGGCTACACCTTC. It is translated as CASSNPNYGYTF.

CDR3 protein: CASSKTSGRTDTQYF. CDR3 coding DNA: TGTGCCAGCAGTAAAACTAGCGGGCGCACAGATACGCAGTATTTT. The chain combines TRBV6-1 with TRBJ2-3; TRBD2 aligns across 9 bases. The junction had 4 bases not matched to a gene; V was cut back by 5 bases and J by 1 base. CDR3 size: 15 residues. CDR1 is MNHNS and CDR2 is SASEGT in the germline V gene.

The genes are TRBV11-2 and TRBJ2-2, with 8 bases identical to TRBD2. Germline V gene lookup returns CDR1 SGHAT and CDR2 FQNNGV. The CDR3 length is 15 residues. Trimming removed 7 bases from V and 6 bases from J; junction bases left unmatched: 10. The CDR3 reads CASNVGLGYAGELFF. The CDR3 DNA reads as TGTGCCAGCAACGTGGGACTAGGGTACGCCGGGGAGCTGTTTTTT.

The V gene is TRBV30, the J gene TRBJ1-2; tentatively, D is TRBD1 (6 bases). The germline V and J ends were trimmed by 3 bases and 6 bases, with 14 bases remaining between them. Germline V gives CDR1 GTSNPN, CDR2 SVGIG (reference sequence). The CDR3 runs 13 residues. The CDR3, as DNA: TGTGCCTGGAGGAAGGCAGGGGCGGATGGCTACACCTTC. Protein sequence: CAWRKAGADGYTF.

The V and J genes are TRBV28 and TRBJ2-7, with TRBD2 matching over 8 bases. The CDR3 contains 13 residues. Losses at the gene ends were 5 bases for V and 6 bases for J; bases not matched to a gene: 6. The germline CDR1 and CDR2 sequences are MDHEN and SYDVKM. Here the CDR3 DNA reads TGTGCCAGCAGTGGCGGGGGGAGGGCCGAGCAGTACTTC. Its protein is CASSGGGRAEQYF.

This clone was seen once. CDR3 bases: TGTGCCAGCAGCTTAGGGACTAGCCAGCAGTACTTC. Protein product: CASSLGTSQQYF. V is TRBV7-9 and J is TRBJ2-5; 8 positions match TRBD2. Germline V gene sequence: CDR1 SEHNR, CDR2 FQNEAQ (reference sequence). The V and J ends lost 1 base and 11 bases, in that order; junction bases with no gene match: 3. This CDR3 spans 12 amino acids.

V and J are TRBV19 and TRBJ2-6; TRBD1 might be the D (6 bases). The V gene lost 5 bases and the J gene lost 0 bases, with 17 bases spanning the gap. The germline V gene has CDR1 LNHDA and CDR2 SQIVND (reference sequence). The CDR3 length is 18 residues. CDR3 coding DNA: TGTGCCAGTAGTCAACGGCGGCAGGGGTTCTCTGGGGCCAACGTCCTGACTTTC. Residues: CASSQRRQGFSGANVLTF.

The gene calls are TRBV29-1 and TRBJ2-3; 8 positions match TRBD2. The CDR3 is 15 amino acids. Trimming at V came to 8 bases and at J to 0 bases, leaving 10 bases not matched to a gene. Germline assignment: CDR1 SQVTM and CDR2 ANQGSEA. The DNA of the CDR3 is TGCAGCCTCGTACCCGCGGGAGGCAGCACAGATACGCAGTATTTT. Residues: CSLVPAGGSTDTQYF.

The sample holds one count of this clone. This rearrangement joins TRBV28 to TRBJ1-5; D remains unclear. Trimming stripped 2 bases from V and 0 bases from J, with 8 bases between. This CDR3 has 15 residues. The germline gives CDR1 MDHEN, CDR2 SYDVKM. CDR3 residues: CASSLVGTSNQPQHF. The CDR3 bases are TGTGCCAGCAGTTTAGTGGGAACTAGCAATCAGCCCCAGCATTTT.

J is TRBJ2-3 and V is TRBV28; 8 bases are shared with TRBD2. V shed 6 bases and J 8 bases; nucleotides not matched to a gene: 13. Per the germline V gene, CDR1 is MDHEN and CDR2 is SYDVKM. CDR3 length equals 15 residues. The CDR3 spells CASSPSGTRGSTQYF. As DNA, the CDR3 is TGTGCCAGCAGCCCCTCCGGGACTAGAGGGAGTACGCAGTATTTT.